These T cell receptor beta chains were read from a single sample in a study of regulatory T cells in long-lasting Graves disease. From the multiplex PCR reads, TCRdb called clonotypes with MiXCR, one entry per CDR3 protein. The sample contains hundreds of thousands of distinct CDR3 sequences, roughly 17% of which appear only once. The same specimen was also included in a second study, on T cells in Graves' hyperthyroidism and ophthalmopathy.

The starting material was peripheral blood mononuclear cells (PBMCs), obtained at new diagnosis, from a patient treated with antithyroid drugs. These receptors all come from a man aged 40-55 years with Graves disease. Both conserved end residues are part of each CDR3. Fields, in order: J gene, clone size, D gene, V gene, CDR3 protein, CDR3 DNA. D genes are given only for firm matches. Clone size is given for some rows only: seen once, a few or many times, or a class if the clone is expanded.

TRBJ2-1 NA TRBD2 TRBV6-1 CATNRLAGAYNEQFF TGTGCCACCAACCGCCTAGCGGGGGCATACAATGAGCAGTTCTTC
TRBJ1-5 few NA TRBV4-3 CASSQPGRSYSNQPQHF TGCGCCAGCAGCCAACCAGGACGGAGCTATAGCAATCAGCCCCAGCATTTT
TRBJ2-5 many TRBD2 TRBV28 CASSHLTSVPVQETQYF TGTGCCAGCAGTCACCTGACTAGCGTCCCTGTCCAAGAGACCCAGTACTTC
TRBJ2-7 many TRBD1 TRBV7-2 CASTRQGYEQYF TGTGCCAGCACTAGACAGGGCTACGAGCAGTACTTC
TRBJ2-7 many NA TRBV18 CASSPILGEQYF TGTGCCAGCTCACCCATATTGGGGGAGCAGTACTTC
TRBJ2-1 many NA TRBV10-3 CAISESTWGAYNEQFF TGTGCCATCAGTGAGTCGACGTGGGGGGCTTACAATGAGCAGTTCTTC
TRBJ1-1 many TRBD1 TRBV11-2 CASSISRQGRSEAFF TGTGCCAGCAGCATCTCAAGACAGGGGCGATCTGAAGCTTTCTTT
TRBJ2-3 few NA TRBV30 CAWSVGDLGTDTQYF TGTGCCTGGAGTGTCGGGGATTTGGGCACAGATACGCAGTATTTT
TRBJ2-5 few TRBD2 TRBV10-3 CAITSAGEETQYF TGTGCCATCACTTCAGCGGGGGAAGAGACCCAGTACTTC
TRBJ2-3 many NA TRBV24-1 CATSDRGSTDTQYF TGTGCCACCAGTGATCGAGGATCCACAGATACGCAGTATTTT
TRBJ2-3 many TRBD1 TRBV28 CASRTGTATDTQYF TGTGCCAGCAGGACCGGGACAGCAACAGATACGCAGTATTTT
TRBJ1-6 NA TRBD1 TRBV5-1 CASSFRQGNNSPLHF TGCGCCAGCAGTTTCCGACAGGGGAATAATTCACCCCTCCACTTT
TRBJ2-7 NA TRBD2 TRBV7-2 CASSFSGVSGGALYEQYF TGTGCCAGCAGCTTCTCGGGGGTTAGCGGGGGGGCCTTATACGAGCAGTACTTC
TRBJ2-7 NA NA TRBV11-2 CASSAMAGSSYEQYF TGTGCCAGCAGCGCAATGGCAGGGTCGTCCTACGAGCAGTACTTC
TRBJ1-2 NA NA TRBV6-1 CASSLTRTRRGYTF TGTGCCAGCAGTCTAACCCGGACACGGCGTGGCTACACCTTC
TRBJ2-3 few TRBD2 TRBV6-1 CASSAWTSGGFQPRSDTQYF TGTGCCAGCAGTGCTTGGACTAGCGGGGGGTTCCAACCAAGATCAGATACGCAGTATTTT
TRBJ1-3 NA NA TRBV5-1 CASSLELQGSGNTIYF TGCGCTAGCAGCTTGGAACTACAGGGCAGTGGAAACACCATATATTTT
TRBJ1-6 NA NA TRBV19 CASSNGAHSPLHF TGTGCCAGTAGTAACGGGGCTCATTCACCCCTCCACTTT
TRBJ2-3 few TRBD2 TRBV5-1 CASSLGERGGSGTQYF TGCGCCAGCAGCTTGGGTGAGCGGGGGGGTTCTGGTACGCAGTATTTT
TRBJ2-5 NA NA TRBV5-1 CASSLGVGGNQETQYF TGCGCCAGCAGCTTGGGGGTTGGTGGTAATCAAGAGACCCAGTACTTC
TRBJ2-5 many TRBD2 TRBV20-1 CSARGSSGGRETQYF TGCAGTGCTAGGGGTTCTAGCGGGGGTCGAGAGACCCAGTACTTC
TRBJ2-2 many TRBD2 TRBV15 CATSRVGAGVTGELFF TGTGCCACCAGCAGAGTAGGAGCGGGGGTGACCGGGGAGCTGTTTTTT
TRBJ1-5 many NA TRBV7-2 CASSFSPEQPQHF TGTGCCAGCAGCTTTAGCCCGGAACAGCCCCAGCATTTT
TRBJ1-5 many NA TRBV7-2 CASSFLGYNQPQHF TGTGCCAGCAGCTTTCTGGGTTACAATCAGCCCCAGCATTTT
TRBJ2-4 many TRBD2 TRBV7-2 CASSSNLAGVKNIQYF TGTGCCAGCAGCTCGAATCTAGCGGGGGTCAAAAACATTCAGTACTTC
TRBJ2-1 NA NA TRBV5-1 CASSLWGQVSDPRYNEQFF TGCGCCAGCAGCTTGTGGGGCCAGGTTTCGGATCCGCGGTACAATGAGCAGTTCTTC
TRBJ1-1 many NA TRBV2 CASSDAPRDEGMQAFF TGTGCCAGCAGTGATGCACCCCGGGACGAAGGAATGCAAGCTTTCTTT
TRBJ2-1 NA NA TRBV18 CASSPTRGSYNEQFF TGTGCCAGCTCACCGACTAGGGGTTCCTACAATGAGCAGTTCTTC
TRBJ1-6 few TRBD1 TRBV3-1 CASSQGAGGFFSPLHF TGTGCCAGCAGCCAAGGGGCAGGGGGGTTTTTTTCACCCCTCCACTTT
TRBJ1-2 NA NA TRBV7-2 CASSLVVRRYGYTF TGTGCCAGCAGCTTAGTCGTCCGGAGATATGGCTACACCTTC
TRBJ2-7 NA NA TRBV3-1 CASSQTAITYEQYF TGTGCCAGCAGCCAGACAGCTATAACCTACGAGCAGTACTTC
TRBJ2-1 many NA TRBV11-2 CASSWLKISYNEQFF TGTGCCAGCAGCTGGCTGAAAATATCCTACAATGAGCAGTTCTTC
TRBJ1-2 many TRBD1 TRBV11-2 CASSLGFGTVRGYTF TGTGCCAGCAGCTTAGGTTTCGGGACAGTGCGTGGCTACACCTTC